This T cell receptor (beta chain) was profiled in a study of breast tumors, draining lymph nodes, adjacent tissues. TCRdb re-called the multiplex PCR reads with MiXCR, one entry per CDR3 protein. The table includes approximately 250,000 distinct CDR3 sequences, under 40% detected once. The table lists this clonotype with many counts. The antigen is not known. From germline, CDR1 is SEHNR and CDR2 FQNEAQ (reference sequence). Trimming shortened V by 2 bases and J by 6 bases, and 17 bases separated the two germline ends. There are 16 residues in the CDR3. The study, taken as a whole, reports: Tumor repertoires ranked between lymph nodes and nontumor tissue in diversity, with V and J gene preferences. Data only fit, rather than demonstrated, lymph node origin of most tumor T cells. Compared with basal-like, luminal-like tumors shared significantly more repertoire with nontumor tissue.

Breast cancer patients provided tissue from their axillary draining lymph nodes. The sample was axillary lymph node tissue. The source of this sequence is a female donor with breast cancer. Some clones in this sample may be carry-over from other donors' samples. This chain links TRBV7-9 with TRBJ2-1; perhaps D is TRBD1 or TRBD2 (6 bases each). The DNA for the CDR3 is TGTGCCAGCAGCTTATCGGAGGGGGGCGTGGGCAATGAGCAGTTCTTC. Translated, it gives CASSLSEGGVGNEQFF.